A selection of T cell receptor beta chains follows, all from one sample in a study of T cell responses to AZD1222 COVID-19 vaccine. Assay: immunoSEQ multiplex PCR; the TCRdb copy retains only in-frame clones and omits some. The data show more than 95,000 clones, about nine tenths seen once. The sample in question was peripheral blood, obtained on day 0 of AZD1222 vaccination. The receptor set was obtained from an adult in good health. The CDR3 runs from the conserved cysteine through the conserved F or W. A D gene is named only where the DNA matches it firmly. Expanded clones get a size class; other rows say once, few or many, or leave the size out.

>TRBJ1-2|.|.|TRBV5-8
CASSLVRNSYGYTF
TGTGCCAGCAGCTTGGTCCGCAATTCCTATGGCTACACCTTC
>TRBJ1-2|.|.|TRBV19
CASTFPGSAGYTF
TGTGCCAGTACCTTCCCAGGGTCCGCTGGCTACACCTTC
>TRBJ2-7|TRBD1|.|TRBV7-2
CASSLAGQGLGEQYF
TGTGCCAGCAGCTTAGCGGGACAGGGGCTTGGGGAGCAGTACTTC
>TRBJ1-2|TRBD1|few|TRBV18
CASSSTGSYGYTF
TGTGCCAGCTCATCGACAGGGTCCTATGGCTACACCTTC
>TRBJ2-5|TRBD1|.|TRBV27
CASGTGSQETQYF
TGTGCCAGCGGGACAGGGAGTCAAGAGACCCAGTACTTC
>TRBJ2-7|.|few|TRBV10-3
CAISTGYSYEQYF
TGTGCCATCAGTACCGGATACTCCTACGAGCAGTACTTC
>TRBJ1-2|.|.|TRBV5-1
CASSLVESRINYGYTF
TGCGCCAGCAGCTTGGTAGAGAGCAGAATAAACTATGGCTACACCTTC
>TRBJ2-5|.|.|TRBV28
CASSFGRGQETQYF
TGTGCCAGCAGTTTTGGACGTGGCCAAGAGACCCAGTACTTC
>TRBJ2-1|.|.|TRBV19
CASSLLDNEQFF
TGTGCCAGTAGTCTTCTAGACAATGAGCAGTTCTTC
>TRBJ2-3|.|.|TRBV5-4
CASSPGFSVQGRSPQYF
TGTGCCAGCAGCCCCGGATTTTCGGTTCAGGGTAGAAGTCCGCAGTATTTT
>TRBJ2-1|.|.|TRBV3-1/TRBV3-2
CASSHRRNEQFF
TGTGCCAGCAGCCACCGAAGGAATGAGCAGTTCTTC
>TRBJ2-7|TRBD2|.|TRBV5-1
CASSTSGYSYEQYF
TGCGCCAGCAGCACTAGCGGATATTCCTACGAGCAGTACTTC
>TRBJ2-2|.|.|TRBV12-3/TRBV12-4
CASSLPPGELFF
TGTGCCAGCAGTTTACCCCCCGGGGAGCTGTTTTTT
>TRBJ2-7|.|.|TRBV19
CASKSSGASYEQYF
TGTGCCAGTAAATCATCCGGGGCCTCCTACGAGCAGTACTTC
>TRBJ2-7|TRBD2|.|TRBV9
CASSPGLAGAYEQYF
TGTGCCAGCAGCCCCGGACTAGCGGGGGCCTACGAGCAGTACTTC
>TRBJ1-1|.|.|TRBV18
CASSPPAGTEAFF
TGTGCCAGCTCACCTCCGGCAGGAACTGAAGCTTTCTTT
>TRBJ2-1|TRBD2|.|TRBV7-2
CASSDGTSGHNEQFF
TGTGCCAGCAGCGACGGGACTAGCGGCCACAATGAGCAGTTCTTC
>TRBJ2-5|.|.|TRBV18
CASSPIRGETQYF
TGTGCCAGCTCACCAATTCGAGGAGAGACCCAGTACTTC
>TRBJ2-2|TRBD2|.|TRBV7-3
CASSPTSGRVPGELFF
TGTGCCAGCAGCCCGACTAGCGGGAGGGTTCCCGGGGAGCTGTTTTTT
>TRBJ2-6|TRBD1|once|TRBV5-1
CASRHDRGLSSGANVLTF
TGCGCCAGCAGACATGACAGGGGGCTTTCTTCTGGGGCCAACGTCCTGACTTTC
>TRBJ2-7|TRBD1|.|TRBV9
CASSGAGTGEPYEQYF
TGTGCCAGCAGCGGCGCCGGGACAGGGGAACCCTACGAGCAGTACTTC
>TRBJ2-1|TRBD2|.|TRBV6-5
CASSRLAGGNEQFF
TGTGCCAGCAGTAGACTAGCGGGAGGTAATGAGCAGTTCTTC
>TRBJ2-3|.|.|TRBV9
CASSVAGLLSTDTQYF
TGTGCCAGCAGCGTAGCTGGGCTCCTTAGCACAGATACGCAGTATTTT
>TRBJ2-7|.|few|TRBV6-6
CASSGFGQLSYEQYF
TGTGCCAGCAGCGGATTCGGACAGCTTTCCTACGAGCAGTACTTC
>TRBJ2-3|TRBD1|.|TRBV18
CASSKRTGVTDTQYF
TGTGCCAGCTCAAAAAGGACAGGGGTCACAGATACGCAGTATTTT